This T cell receptor beta chain derives from a study of T cells in Graves' hyperthyroidism and ophthalmopathy. The CDR3 extends over 11 amino acids. Germline lookup yields CDR1 SEHNR and CDR2 FQNEAQ (reference sequence). The V end was cut by 3 bases, the J end by 1 base, with 0 bases between. Findings and caveats of the study: Stable hyperthyroidism was separated from ophthalmopathy by a model based on 13 V-J features. Ophthalmopathy got predicted by the model a median roughly 6.4 months before its onset.

This clonotype was detected many times. Its antigen is not identified. RNA transcripts yielded amplified TCR beta CDR3 regions. TCR CDR3 underwent first-round RT-PCR with the HTBI primer set. Each CDR3 protein is one row after TCRdb ran MiXCR on the multiplex PCR reads. Of roughly 350,000 distinct CDR3 sequences detected, 12% to 15% appear once; the ten largest clones hold 30% to 40%. The receptor comes from a woman aged 40-49 years with Graves' ophthalmopathy. The sequenced sample consisted of blood. V usage is TRBV7-9 and J usage is TRBJ1-1; the D is unclear. The CDR3 reads CASSLNTEAFF. Here the CDR3 DNA reads TGTGCCAGCAGCTTGAACACTGAAGCTTTCTTT.